The sequence of this T cell receptor beta chain was determined in a study of CD8+ T cells in alopecia areata. About the research overall: Treated patients took oral tofacitinib at 5 to 10 mg twice daily. Study-level results: Baseline CD8+ expansion's link to response remains uncertain, as there was one nonresponder. Lesional tissue from the scalp (especially in alopecia totalis/universalis) showed higher clonality than normal scalp. Persistence in scalp and blood during tofacitinib was observed for many expanded lesional clones.

As regards this clone: Its specificity is unknown.

Germline V gene data show CDR1 as SGHNT and CDR2 as YYREEE (reference sequence). V shed 5 bases, J shed 2 bases, and the junction held 5 bases outside the gene matches. The CDR3 spans 15 residues. The treatment here: oral pan-JAK inhibitor, 5-10 mg twice daily. The authors extracted RNA and reverse transcribed it into cDNA as the sequencing template. The table came from immunoSEQ multiplex PCR; TCRdb's copy has only in-frame clones and leaves some out. The top ten hold 0.85% to 1.3% of the sample, which has fewer than 250,000 clones, roughly 66% seen once. The sequences come from CD4+ T cells sorted from blood, collected at week 24, from a patient treated with tofacitinib. The sequence was obtained from a human donor with alopecia areata. The rearrangement uses TRBV5-4 and TRBJ2-7; 12 bases align to TRBD2. CDR3 DNA sequence: TGTGCCAGCAGTCGGACTAGCGGGACCACCTACGAGCAGTACTTC. It translates to CASSRTSGTTYEQYF. The complete variable domain, with remaining parts taken from reference TRBV5-4 and TRBJ2-7, reads ETGVTQSPTHLIKTRGQQVTLRCSSQSGHNTVSWYQQALGQGPQFIFQYYREEENGRGNFPPRFSGLQFPNYSSELNVNALELDDSALYLCASSRTSGTTYEQYFGPGTRLTVT.